These 10 T cell receptor beta chains came from one sample sequenced in a study of T cell responses to AZD1222 COVID-19 vaccine. Clones were read by immunoSEQ multiplex PCR, and TCRdb kept only the in-frame ones, dropping some. Among more than 85,000 clones listed, 65% to 85% were seen once. The specimen was peripheral blood, collected on day 0 of AZD1222 vaccination. The source of these receptors is an adult in good health.

This clone was seen only once. This CDR3 is CASSLLGSVNSPLHF. The CDR3 DNA reads TGTGCCAGCAGTTTACTCGGGTCCGTCAATTCACCCCTCCACTTT. V gene TRBV28 combines with J gene TRBJ1-6; D is ambiguous. The length of the CDR3 is 15 residues. The germline V and J ends were trimmed by 2 bases and 7 bases, with 12 bases remaining between them. CDR1 is MDHEN, CDR2 SYDVKM, per germline.

This chain joins TRBV14 and TRBJ1-1, with D perhaps TRBD1 (6 bases). The germline CDR1 and CDR2 sequences are SGHDN and FVKESK. The CDR3 is made up of 14 amino acids. V was trimmed by 7 bases and J by 1 base, leaving 13 bases between them. Here the CDR3 reads CASTARGGNTEAFF. CDR3 nucleotide sequence: TGTGCCAGCACCGCCAGGGGAGGGAACACTGAAGCTTTCTTT.

The chain links TRBV19 to TRBJ1-5; weak D call: TRBD1 (5 bases). In germline, CDR1 is LNHDA, CDR2 SQIVND (reference sequence). The length of the CDR3 is 16 residues. V lost 4 bases, J lost 2 bases, and 15 bases lay in between. CDR3 region: CASSTRTIQGNQPQHF. CDR3 DNA: TGTGCCAGTAGTACTCGGACAATTCAAGGCAATCAGCCCCAGCATTTT. The full variable domain, rest sourced from reference TRBV19 and TRBJ1-5, is DGGITQSPKYLFRKEGQNVTLSCEQNLNHDAMYWYRQDPGQGLRLIYYSQIVNDFQKGDIAEGYSVSREKKESFPLTVTSAQKNPTAFYLCASSTRTIQGNQPQHFGDGTRLSIL.

This chain links TRBV9 with TRBJ2-1; the D gene is possibly TRBD2 (6 bases). Deletions cut 0 bases from V and 7 bases from J, with 14 bases between. This CDR3 has 15 amino acids. From germline, CDR1 is SGDLS and CDR2 YYNGEE. The CDR3 DNA reads as TGTGCCAGCAGCGTAGCCCCGGGAGCGTGGAATGAGCAGTTCTTC. It encodes CASSVAPGAWNEQFF.

The V and J genes are TRBV19 and TRBJ1-1, with unresolved D. The length of the CDR3 is 16 residues. Trimming left V 1 base short and J 0 bases short, with 12 bases between. Germline V gene lookup returns CDR1 LNHDA and CDR2 SQIVND (reference sequence). The CDR3: CASSIASGRMNTEAFF. DNA of the CDR3: TGTGCCAGTAGTATAGCGTCTGGCAGGATGAACACTGAAGCTTTCTTT.

The chain links TRBV24-1 to TRBJ2-1, with a possible D match to TRBD2 (6 bases). The V gene lost 0 bases and the J gene lost 5 bases, with 13 bases spanning the gap. Looked up from germline, CDR1 is KGHDR and CDR2 is SFDVKD. This CDR3 region has 16 residues. The CDR3 region is CATSDLQFGGNNEQFF. CDR3 nucleotide sequence: TGTGCCACCAGTGATTTGCAATTCGGCGGGAACAATGAGCAGTTCTTC.

The V call is TRBV6-2 or TRBV6-3, the J call TRBJ1-5; possible D gene TRBD1, 6 bases. The germline V gene has CDR1 MNHEY and CDR2 SVGEGT. Trimming cost V 4 bases and J 6 bases, with 7 bases left between them. The CDR3 totals 12 residues. CDR3 amino acids: CASSLGGQPQHF. Written as DNA, the CDR3 is TGTGCCAGCAGTTTAGGGGGTCAGCCCCAGCATTTT.

This clone was observed a few times. This chain connects TRBV7-6 to TRBJ1-2; maybe TRBD1 (6 bases). Deletions cut 0 bases from V and 8 bases from J, with 19 bases between. The length of the CDR3 is 16 residues. Germline V gene data show CDR1 as SGHVS and CDR2 as FNYEAQ. The CDR3 nucleotides are TGTGCCAGCAGCTTAGCGCTTGGAGGGGGTAGTGAAGGCTACACCTTC. Amino acid sequence: CASSLALGGGSEGYTF.

This rearrangement joins TRBV28 to TRBJ2-5; maybe TRBD1 (6 bases). Germline loops: CDR1 MDHEN, CDR2 SYDVKM. V gave up 3 bases and J gave up 4 bases, with 12 bases separating them. CDR3 length equals 14 residues. In nucleotides, the CDR3 is TGTGCCAGCAGTTTTGAACGAGGGGGAGAGACCCAGTACTTC. Translation: CASSFERGGETQYF.

The genes are TRBV28 and TRBJ1-3; D unclear. CDR1 is MDHEN and CDR2 is SYDVKM in the germline V gene. The CDR3 is made up of 15 amino acids. The CDR3 DNA is TGTGCTACCGACCGGAACAAACTGGCGGGAAACACCATATATTTT. It translates to CATDRNKLAGNTIYF. The variable domain in full, with the rest retrieved from reference TRBV28 and TRBJ1-3, is DVKVTQSSRYLVKRTGEKVFLECVQDMDHENMFWYRQDPGLGLRLIYFSYDVKMKEKGDIPEGYSVSREKKERFSLILESASTNQTSMYLCATDRNKLAGNTIYFGEGSWLTVV.